This T cell receptor (beta chain) was observed in a study of shared clonotypes between healthy human individuals. Naive CD8 cells lacked CD45RO, underwent positive selection for CCR7 and left out terminally differentiated effector memory CD45RA+ cells. The CDR3 extends over 11 amino acids. Germline loops: CDR1 SNHLY, CDR2 FYNNEI. Trimming took 5 bases from V and 6 from J, leaving 5 bases between them. Regarding this clone: No antigen is known for it.

The test was conducted at deep level. Template for every sorted-subset replicate PCR totaled roughly 210 ng DNA, around 32,000 T cell genomes. Produced via immunoSEQ multiplex PCR; TCRdb's table is partial and in-frame only. Here the sample spans around 600,000 clones, 95% to 98% being singletons. Whole-study findings and limits: Read depth was anticipated to influence clonotype sharing among donors. Naive subsets generally had larger estimated richness than memory subsets.

The V gene is TRBV2, the J gene TRBJ2-1; D ambiguous. Specimen: naive CD8+ T cells sorted from blood. The sequence was collected from a young man in good health. CDR3 loop: CASSRFNEQFF. DNA for the CDR3: TGTGCCAGCAGTAGATTCAATGAGCAGTTCTTC.